Listed below are T cell receptor beta chains from one sample, sequenced in a study of beta chain features in type 1 diabetes. Assay used: immunoSEQ multiplex PCR; TCRdb lists only in-frame clones, some missing. The profile shows roughly 310,000 clones, about 10% of them singletons. Sequencing input: naive CD4+ T cells from blood. These receptors were taken from a woman in her twenties or thirties in good health. Both conserved end residues are part of each CDR3. Each record gives: CDR3 length, D gene, V gene, clone size, J gene, CDR3 protein, CDR3 DNA. A D gene is named only where the DNA matches it firmly. A clone size is listed for some rows: how often the clone was seen (once, few, many), or a class if it is expanded.

len: 14; d_gene: -; v_gene: TRBV7-9; abundance: -; j_gene: TRBJ2-1; CDR3aa: CASSLARGRDEQFF; CDR3nt: TGTGCCAGCAGCTTAGCTAGGGGCAGGGATGAGCAGTTCTTC
len: 12; d_gene: -; v_gene: TRBV5-6; abundance: few; j_gene: TRBJ2-1; CDR3aa: CASSRAYNEQFF; CDR3nt: TGTGCCAGCAGCCGGGCCTACAATGAGCAGTTCTTC
len: 13; d_gene: -; v_gene: TRBV28; abundance: many; j_gene: TRBJ2-5; CDR3aa: CASGRGVQETQYF; CDR3nt: TGTGCCAGCGGTCGCGGGGTACAAGAGACCCAGTACTTC
len: 15; d_gene: -; v_gene: TRBV21-1; abundance: few; j_gene: TRBJ2-7; CDR3aa: CASSDGTGTFFEQYF; CDR3nt: TGTGCCAGCAGTGACGGGACAGGGACCTTTTTTGAGCAGTACTTC
len: 12; d_gene: TRBD1; v_gene: TRBV19; abundance: -; j_gene: TRBJ2-5; CDR3aa: CASRDRGETQYF; CDR3nt: TGTGCCTCCAGAGACAGGGGAGAGACCCAGTACTTC
len: 14; d_gene: TRBD2; v_gene: TRBV7-2; abundance: few; j_gene: TRBJ2-5; CDR3aa: CASSLAGGGETQYF; CDR3nt: TGTGCCAGCAGCTTGGCGGGAGGGGGGGAGACCCAGTACTTC
len: 15; d_gene: -; v_gene: TRBV4-3; abundance: -; j_gene: TRBJ2-7; CDR3aa: CASSQARWQGYEQYF; CDR3nt: TGCGCCAGCAGCCAAGCGAGGTGGCAGGGCTACGAGCAGTACTTC
len: 14; d_gene: TRBD1; v_gene: TRBV18; abundance: few; j_gene: TRBJ2-7; CDR3aa: CASSLRTGDSEQYF; CDR3nt: TGTGCCAGCTCACTCAGGACAGGGGATAGCGAGCAGTACTTC
len: 14; d_gene: TRBD1; v_gene: TRBV28; abundance: -; j_gene: TRBJ1-1; CDR3aa: CASSSGQGLTEAFF; CDR3nt: TGTGCCAGCAGCTCCGGACAGGGTTTAACTGAAGCTTTCTTT
len: 16; d_gene: -; v_gene: TRBV7-8; abundance: -; j_gene: TRBJ2-2; CDR3aa: CASSWEGTTNTGELFF; CDR3nt: TGTGCCAGCAGCTGGGAGGGGACAACGAACACCGGGGAGCTGTTTTTT
len: 14; d_gene: TRBD2; v_gene: TRBV9; abundance: few; j_gene: TRBJ2-3; CDR3aa: CASSPSGGTDTQYF; CDR3nt: TGTGCCAGCAGCCCTAGCGGGGGCACAGATACGCAGTATTTT
len: 14; d_gene: -; v_gene: TRBV9; abundance: -; j_gene: TRBJ2-7; CDR3aa: CASSVFGSSYEQYF; CDR3nt: TGTGCCAGCAGCGTATTTGGGAGTAGCTACGAGCAGTACTTC
len: 15; d_gene: TRBD1; v_gene: TRBV9; abundance: -; j_gene: TRBJ2-7; CDR3aa: CASSKRWTGNYEQYF; CDR3nt: TGTGCCAGCAGCAAACGATGGACAGGCAACTACGAGCAGTACTTC
len: 15; d_gene: TRBD1; v_gene: TRBV30; abundance: few; j_gene: TRBJ1-6; CDR3aa: CAWEYRQGVNSPLHF; CDR3nt: TGTGCCTGGGAATACCGACAGGGTGTGAATTCACCCCTCCACTTT
len: 18; d_gene: -; v_gene: TRBV13; abundance: few; j_gene: TRBJ2-3; CDR3aa: CASSLVTQAVPSTDTQYF; CDR3nt: TGTGCCAGCAGCTTAGTGACACAGGCCGTACCTAGCACAGATACGCAGTATTTT
len: 15; d_gene: -; v_gene: TRBV6-5; abundance: few; j_gene: TRBJ1-4; CDR3aa: CASSAPGLGNEKLFF; CDR3nt: TGTGCCAGCAGCGCTCCGGGACTGGGGAATGAAAAACTGTTTTTT
len: 15; d_gene: TRBD1; v_gene: TRBV13; abundance: few; j_gene: TRBJ2-2; CDR3aa: CASKVTGGATGELFF; CDR3nt: TGTGCCAGCAAAGTGACAGGGGGGGCGACCGGGGAGCTGTTTTTT
len: 14; d_gene: -; v_gene: TRBV7-3; abundance: few; j_gene: TRBJ1-1; CDR3aa: CASSLTQGNTEAFF; CDR3nt: TGTGCCAGCAGCTTAACGCAGGGGAACACTGAAGCTTTCTTT
len: 12; d_gene: -; v_gene: TRBV11-2; abundance: -; j_gene: TRBJ2-1; CDR3aa: CASSRFYNEQFF; CDR3nt: TGTGCCAGCAGCCGTTTCTACAATGAGCAGTTCTTC
len: 15; d_gene: TRBD2; v_gene: TRBV4-3; abundance: few; j_gene: TRBJ2-1; CDR3aa: CASSQDVFGGNEQFF; CDR3nt: TGCGCCAGCAGCCAAGACGTTTTCGGGGGGAATGAGCAGTTCTTC
len: 11; d_gene: -; v_gene: TRBV5-4; abundance: -; j_gene: TRBJ2-5; CDR3aa: CASSLTETQYF; CDR3nt: TGTGCCAGCAGCTTGACTGAGACCCAGTACTTC
len: 18; d_gene: TRBD2; v_gene: TRBV15; abundance: few; j_gene: TRBJ2-1; CDR3aa: CATSRGTTTTSGRNEQFF; CDR3nt: TGTGCCACCAGCAGAGGAACTACAACGACTAGCGGGCGCAATGAGCAGTTCTTC